This T cell receptor (beta chain) stems from a study of CD8 T cells in ankylosing spondylitis. Study outcomes and limitations: There was a TCR beta motif, made of several highly homologous variants, that appeared characteristic of ankylosing spondylitis blood.

Each TCR beta library was made by quantitative 5'-RACE that incorporated molecular barcodes. TCRdb re-called the 5' RACE reads with MiXCR, one entry per CDR3 protein. This sample has roughly 450,000 distinct CDR3 sequences; about 25% occur once, and the top ten carry 0.89%. Concerning this clonotype: As yet, its antigen is unknown.

The CDR3 is 17 amino acids. The germline CDR1 and CDR2 sequences are SGHAT and FQNNGV. V was shortened by 4 bases and J by 3 bases, with 16 bases between the two germline ends. The clonotype comes from a male donor with ankylosing spondylitis. The sequencing sample was made of blood, either unsorted or a sorted T cell fraction (not recorded which). This sequence joins TRBV11-2 and TRBJ2-6; D ambiguous. The CDR3 region has the DNA TGTGCCAGCAGCTCCTGGGCAGGAATAGGTGGGGCCAACGTCCTGACTTTC. Protein: CASSSWAGIGGANVLTF.